This T cell receptor (beta chain) was sequenced in a study of T-cell memory formation after mild COVID-19. General observations from the study: CD4+ contracting clones lay mainly in CM and EM, CD8+ ones in EMRA.

This clonotype occurred many times. Its antigen is currently unknown. The TCR alpha and TCR beta cDNA libraries, bearing sample barcodes and UMIs, were generated by 5'RACE using constant-segment primers. TCRdb re-analysed the 5' RACE reads in MiXCR, keeping a single row per CDR3 protein. The sample lists about 600,000 distinct CDR3 sequences, about a fifth occurring once. Sequencing input: PBMCs or a T cell subset sorted from them (not recorded which). The clonotype was recovered from an adult woman who had mild COVID-19 (a few samples of this study predate the infection). Cell type and time point are not known.

In nucleotides, the CDR3 is TGTGCCAGCATACACAGGGGTCCGGGTGAGACCCAGTACTTC. It codes for CASIHRGPGETQYF. The chain employs TRBV7-9 and TRBJ2-5, with 7 bases lining up with TRBD1. Trimming removed 7 bases from V and 5 bases from J; junction bases left unmatched: 10. The germline gives CDR1 SEHNR, CDR2 FQNEAQ (reference sequence). This CDR3 comprises 14 residues.